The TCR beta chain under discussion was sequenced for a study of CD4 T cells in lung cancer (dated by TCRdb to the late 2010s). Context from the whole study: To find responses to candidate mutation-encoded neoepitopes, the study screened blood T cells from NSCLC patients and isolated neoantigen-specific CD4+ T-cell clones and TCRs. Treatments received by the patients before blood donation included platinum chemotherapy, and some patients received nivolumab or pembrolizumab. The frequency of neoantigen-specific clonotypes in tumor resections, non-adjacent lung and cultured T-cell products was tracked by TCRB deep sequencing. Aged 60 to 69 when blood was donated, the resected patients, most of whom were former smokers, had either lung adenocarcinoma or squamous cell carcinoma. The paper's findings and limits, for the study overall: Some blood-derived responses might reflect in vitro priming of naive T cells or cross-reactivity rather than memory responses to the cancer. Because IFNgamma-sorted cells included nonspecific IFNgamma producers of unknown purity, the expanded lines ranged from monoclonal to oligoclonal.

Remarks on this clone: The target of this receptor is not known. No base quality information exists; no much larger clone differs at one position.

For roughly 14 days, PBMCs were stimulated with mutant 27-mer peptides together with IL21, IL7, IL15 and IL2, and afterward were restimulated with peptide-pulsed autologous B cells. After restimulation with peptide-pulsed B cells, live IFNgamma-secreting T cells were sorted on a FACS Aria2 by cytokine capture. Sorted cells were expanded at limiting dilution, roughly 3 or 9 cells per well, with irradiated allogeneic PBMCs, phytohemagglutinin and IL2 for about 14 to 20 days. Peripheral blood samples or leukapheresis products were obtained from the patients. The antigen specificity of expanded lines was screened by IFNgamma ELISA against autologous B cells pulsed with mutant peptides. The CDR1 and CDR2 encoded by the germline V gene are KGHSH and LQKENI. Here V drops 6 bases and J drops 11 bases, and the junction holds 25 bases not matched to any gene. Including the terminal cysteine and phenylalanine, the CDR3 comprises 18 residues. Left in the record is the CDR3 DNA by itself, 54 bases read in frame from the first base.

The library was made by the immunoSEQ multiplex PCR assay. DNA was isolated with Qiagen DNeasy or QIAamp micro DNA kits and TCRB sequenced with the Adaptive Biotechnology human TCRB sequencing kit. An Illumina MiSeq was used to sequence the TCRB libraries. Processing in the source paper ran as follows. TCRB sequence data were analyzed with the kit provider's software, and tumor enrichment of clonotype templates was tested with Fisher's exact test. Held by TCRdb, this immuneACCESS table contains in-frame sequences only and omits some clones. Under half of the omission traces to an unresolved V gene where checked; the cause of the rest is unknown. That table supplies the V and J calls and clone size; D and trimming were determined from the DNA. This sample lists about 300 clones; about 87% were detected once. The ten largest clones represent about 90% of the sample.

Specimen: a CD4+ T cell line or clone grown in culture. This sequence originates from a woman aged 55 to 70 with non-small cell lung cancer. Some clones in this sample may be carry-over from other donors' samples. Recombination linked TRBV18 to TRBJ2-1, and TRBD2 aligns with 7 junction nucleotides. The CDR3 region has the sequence CASSPAPTSANPLNQQFF. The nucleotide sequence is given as TGTGCCAGCTCTCCCGCCCCCACTAGCGCGAACCCCCTAAATCAGCAGTTCTTC.